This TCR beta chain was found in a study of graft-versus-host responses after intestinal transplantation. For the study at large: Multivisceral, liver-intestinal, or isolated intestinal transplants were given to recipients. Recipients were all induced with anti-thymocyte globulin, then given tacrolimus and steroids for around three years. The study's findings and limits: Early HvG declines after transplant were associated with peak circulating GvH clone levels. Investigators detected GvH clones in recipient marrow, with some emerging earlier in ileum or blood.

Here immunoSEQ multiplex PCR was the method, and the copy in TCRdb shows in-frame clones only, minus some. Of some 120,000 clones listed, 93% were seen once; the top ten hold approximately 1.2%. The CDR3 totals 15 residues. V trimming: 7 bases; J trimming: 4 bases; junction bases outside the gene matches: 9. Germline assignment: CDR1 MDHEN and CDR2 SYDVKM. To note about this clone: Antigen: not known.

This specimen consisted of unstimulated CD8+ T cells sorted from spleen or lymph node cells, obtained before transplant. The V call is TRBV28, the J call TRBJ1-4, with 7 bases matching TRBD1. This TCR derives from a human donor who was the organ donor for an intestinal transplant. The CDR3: CASNWMRQGNEKLFF. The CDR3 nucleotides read TGTGCCAGCAACTGGATGCGACAGGGTAATGAAAAACTGTTTTTT.